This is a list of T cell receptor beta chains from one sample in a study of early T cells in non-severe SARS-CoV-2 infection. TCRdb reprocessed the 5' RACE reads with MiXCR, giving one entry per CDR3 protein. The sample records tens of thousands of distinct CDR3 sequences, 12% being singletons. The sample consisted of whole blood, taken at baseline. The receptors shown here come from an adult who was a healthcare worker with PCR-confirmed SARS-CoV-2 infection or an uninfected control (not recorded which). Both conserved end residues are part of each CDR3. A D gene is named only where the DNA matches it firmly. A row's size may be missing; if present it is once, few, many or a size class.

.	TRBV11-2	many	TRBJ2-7	TGTGCCAGCAGCCCCCGGGGAGAGTTTACCTACGAGCAGTACTTC	CASSPRGEFTYEQYF
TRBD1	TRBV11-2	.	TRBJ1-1	TGTGCCAGCAGCTTAGCAGGGGGCGGATCGGCTGAAGCTTTCTTT	CASSLAGGGSAEAFF
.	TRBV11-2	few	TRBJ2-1	TGTGCCAGCAGCTCTACAGGGGGGGCCAACAATGAGCAGTTCTTC	CASSSTGGANNEQFF
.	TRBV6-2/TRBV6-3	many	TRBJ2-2	TGTGCCAGCAGTTACGGGCTGGCGGGAAACACCGGGGAGCTGTTTTTT	CASSYGLAGNTGELFF
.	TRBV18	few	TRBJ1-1	TGTGCCAGCTCATGGGGTGAAGACACTGAAGCTTTCTTT	CASSWGEDTEAFF
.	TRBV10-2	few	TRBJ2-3	TGCGCCAGCACTGAGGGGACAAGCGGGACAGCCACAGATACGCAGTATTTT	CASTEGTSGTATDTQYF
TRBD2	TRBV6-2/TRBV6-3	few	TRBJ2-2	TGTGCCAGCATCGGATACGGGACTAGGGGAACCGGGGAGCTGTTTTTT	CASIGYGTRGTGELFF
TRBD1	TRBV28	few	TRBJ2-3	TGTGCCAGCAGTGCAGGGGGAACAAGCACAGATACGCAGTATTTT	CASSAGGTSTDTQYF
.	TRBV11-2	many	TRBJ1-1	TGTGCCAGCAGCTTAGGTCCCAGGGGTGACACTGAAGCTTTCTTT	CASSLGPRGDTEAFF
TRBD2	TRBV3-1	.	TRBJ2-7	TGTGCCAGCAGCCACGCTAGCGGGTCTCCCGAGCAGTACTTC	CASSHASGSPEQYF